One sample yielded the 26 T cell receptor beta chains listed below, sequenced in a study of tumor-infiltrating lymphocytes in primary liver carcinoma. The study co-extracted DNA and RNA from 20-30 mg of unsorted bulk tissue. TCR beta cDNA was reverse-transcribed from approximately 0.45 ug of total RNA. The reaction used a constant-region primer and ProtoScript II reverse transcriptase. ARM-PCR, slightly modified, supplied the TCR beta libraries through three nested multiplex PCR rounds. The opening two PCR rounds, around 10 cycles each, paired TRBV1-TRBV30 forward primers with a C-beta reverse primer. TCRdb recomputed calls from the multiplex PCR reads with MiXCR, one row per CDR3 protein. The sample shows about 35,000 distinct CDR3 sequences, under 75% of them seen only once. The sample taken for sequencing was liver tumor tissue from sampling region 4. The subset is: tumor region T4, right-lateral pole. These receptors were obtained from a man aged 35 to 55 with primary liver carcinoma and hepatitis B virus infection.

Regarding this clonotype: A much larger clone differs by one base, so this may be a read error. The J gene is TRBJ1-5, the V gene TRBV15, with 8 bases matching TRBD1. The V gene end was trimmed by 5 bases and the J gene end by 4 bases; junction bases not matched to a gene: 7. The CDR3 has 15 amino acids. The germline V gene has CDR1 LNHNV and CDR2 YYDKDF (reference sequence). CDR3 coding DNA: TGTGCCACCAGCGGAGGGACAGGCCATAATCAGCCCCAGCATTTT. This sequence encodes CATSGGTGHNQPQHF.

This clonotype is medium-sized within its sample. The chain uses TRBV10-3 and TRBJ2-3; TRBD2 matches 13 bases. Germline values: CDR1 ENHRY, CDR2 SYGVKD. The ends lost 10 bases at V and 4 bases at J; junction bases unmatched: 2. CDR3 length equals 13 residues. CDR3 residues: CATGLAGADTQYF. In DNA, the CDR3 is TGTGCCACTGGACTAGCGGGAGCAGATACGCAGTATTTT.

A note on this clonotype: Because the CDR3 is missing its conserved closing phenylalanine or tryptophan, this is likely a read error. V gene TRBV11-1 combines with J gene TRBJ1-6, with D possibly TRBD1 on 5 matching bases. Germline V lookup: CDR1 SGHAT, CDR2 FQDESV (reference sequence). Trimming pared 5 bases from V and 9 bases from J, leaving 11 bases between. The CDR3 is 13 residues long. CDR3 DNA: TGTGCCAGCAGCCGGACACCGTTTTCACCCCTCCACTCT. As protein: CASSRTPFSPLHS.

This clonotype showed up many times. A much larger clonotype is one base distant, so this may be a read error. The chain combines TRBV5-6 with TRBJ1-5, with TRBD1 as a possible D gene (6 bases). This CDR3 contains 15 residues. Germline V gene sequence: CDR1 SGHDT, CDR2 YYEEEE. This CDR3 is CASSSTWGGDQSQHF. In DNA, the CDR3 is TGTGCCAGCAGCTCTACTTGGGGGGGCGATCAGTCCCAGCATTTT.

The chain links TRBV12-3 or TRBV12-4 to TRBJ2-2; D not resolved. V lost 11 bases and J 0 bases, leaving 13 bases between the germline ends. This CDR3 contains 14 residues. DNA for the CDR3: TGTGCCTGCACGGAGACTGCGAACACCGGGGAGCTGTTTTTT. It encodes CACTETANTGELFF.

In regard to this clonotype: The conserved phenylalanine or tryptophan is not found at the CDR3 terminus, so this likely reflects a read error. This chain uses TRBV5-1 with TRBJ2-5; unclear D gene. The CDR3 runs to 15 residues. Trimming stripped 1 base from V and 3 bases from J, with 13 bases between. Germline V lookup: CDR1 SGHRS, CDR2 YFSETQ. The CDR3 sequence: CASSLYQDQEETQYI. CDR3 nucleotides: TGCGCCAGCAGCTTGTATCAGGACCAGGAAGAGACCCAGTACATC.

Worth noting for this clonotype: This CDR3 is missing its conserved last phenylalanine or tryptophan, likely due to a read error. The chain links TRBV29-1 to TRBJ2-5; 7 nucleotides line up with TRBD1. This CDR3 has 14 amino acids. Per the germline V gene, CDR1 is SQVTM and CDR2 is ANQGSEA. The CDR3 DNA follows: TGCATCTTTGGGACAGCATCGTTTCAAGAGACCCAGTACTTA. This codes for CIFGTASFQETQYL.

The rearrangement links TRBV11-2 to TRBJ2-7; weak D call: TRBD2 (6 bases). V was shortened by 7 bases and J by 6 bases, with 19 bases between the two germline ends. This CDR3 region has 14 residues. Germline V gene lookup returns CDR1 SGHAT and CDR2 FQNNGV. This chain's CDR3 is CASNPAGGDSEQYF. The CDR3, as DNA: TGTGCCAGCAATCCCGCCGGGGGTGATAGCGAGCAGTACTTC.

This clonotype appeared once. This sequence joins TRBV12-3 or TRBV12-4 and TRBJ2-1, with TRBD2 as a possible D gene (6 bases). The assigned J gene may be wrong: the sequence end matches TRBJ2-7 better. This CDR3 has 13 amino acids. The CDR3 bases are TGTGCCAGCCGCCGGAGGGCGAGCAATGAGCAGTACTTC. Encoded protein: CASRRRASNEQYF.

In the case of this clonotype: The CDR3 does not end in the conserved phenylalanine or tryptophan, so this is likely a read error. The chain employs TRBV14 and TRBJ2-1; tentatively, D is TRBD2 (6 bases). The CDR3 covers 16 residues. Trimming removed 5 bases from V and 5 bases from J, with 19 bases in between. Germline V gives CDR1 SGHDN, CDR2 FVKESK. The CDR3 loop is CASSTVAVWVNNEQFL. The CDR3 DNA follows: TGTGCCAGCAGCACCGTAGCGGTATGGGTAAACAATGAGCAGTTCTTA.

Of note for this clonotype: Germline is not matched at one junction end, which may reflect a read error. This chain uses TRBV5-1 with TRBJ2-2, with TRBD1 as a possible D gene (5 bases). Germline loops: CDR1 SGHRS, CDR2 YFSETQ. The CDR3 covers 16 residues. CDR3 in amino acids: CATSLHHRTNTGELFF. The CDR3 DNA reads TGCGCCACCAGCTTACATCACAGGACGAACACTGGGGAACTGTTTTTC.

On this clonotype itself: Its ends do not fully match the called genes, so a read error is possible. Here the CDR3 reads CASSQDGTSESYEHYF. For the CDR3, the DNA is TGTGCCAGCAGCCAAGATGGGACTAGCGAGTCCTACGAGCACTACTTC. The genes are TRBV4-2 and TRBJ2-7; 10 bases are a match to TRBD2. This CDR3 spans 16 amino acids. In germline, CDR1 is LGHNA, CDR2 YNFKEQ.

This clonotype was recorded only once. The genes are TRBV29-1 and TRBJ1-1; a possible D gene is TRBD1 (5 bases). V lost 8 bases to trimming and J lost 4 bases, with 23 bases between them. The germline CDR1 and CDR2 sequences are SQVTM and ANQGSEA. The length of the CDR3 is 15 residues. The CDR3 region is CSILGTALRGTEAFF. CDR3 in DNA: TGCAGCATCCTCGGGACGGCACTGCGGGGCACTGAAGCTTTCTTT. Full variable domain (missing parts from reference TRBV29-1 and TRBJ1-1): SAVISQKPSRDICQRGTSLTIQCQVDSQVTMMFWYRQQPGQSLTLIATANQGSEATYESGFVIDKFPISRPNLTFSTLTVSNMSPEDSSIYLCSILGTALRGTEAFFGQGTRLTVV.

On this clonotype itself: Sequence at one end of the junction differs from germline and may be a read error. The chain is built from TRBV28 and TRBJ1-1; D gene uncertain. The CDR3 runs 14 residues. The V gene's germline CDR1 is MDHEN and CDR2 SYDVKM. This CDR3 reads CAGRLSKATTEAFF. As DNA, the CDR3 is TGTGCCGGCAGGCTCTCGAAAGCGACGACTGAAGCTTTCTTT.

This clonotype turned up a few times. The conserved phenylalanine or tryptophan is not found at the CDR3 terminus, so this likely reflects a read error. The limits of the CDR3 on the DNA are not certain, so only TCRdb's listed CDR3 is given. CDR3 in amino acids: CVSSRTLVSPLYL. The chain carries TRBV11-1 and TRBJ1-6; the table names TRBD1, a call not compared with the DNA. The CDR3 numbers 13 amino acids, ends counted. Germline V gene data show CDR1 as SGHAT and CDR2 as FQDESV (reference sequence).

With respect to this clonotype: This is likely a read error, given that the CDR3 carries no conserved phenylalanine or tryptophan at its end. J is TRBJ1-2 and V is TRBV2; maybe TRBD1 (5 bases). Germline values: CDR1 SNHLY, CDR2 FYNNEI. This CDR3 is built from 14 residues. V gave up 6 bases and J gave up 8 bases, with 19 bases separating them. CDR3 coding DNA: TGTGCCAGCAGAAGATCCGACAGAAGCTACGGCTACACCTTA. Its translation is CASRRSDRSYGYTL.

The sample holds a few counts of this clonotype. A junction end diverges from the germline sequence, so it may reflect a read error. The gene calls are TRBV7-9 and TRBJ1-4, with 7 bases aligning to TRBD1. The V gene's germline CDR1 is SEHNR and CDR2 FQNEAQ (reference sequence). CDR3 size: 15 residues. The CDR3 is CAISFGRDSNEKLSF. In DNA, the CDR3 is TGTGCCATCAGCTTCGGCCGGGACAGTAATGAAAAACTGTCTTTT.

On this clonotype itself: A read error may explain this, as a much larger clone is one base away. The V call is TRBV7-2, the J call TRBJ2-2; possible D gene TRBD2, 6 bases. CDR1 is SGHTA and CDR2 is FQGNSA in the germline V gene. V lost 8 bases to trimming and J lost 6 bases, with 16 bases between them. The CDR3 runs to 14 residues. DNA of the CDR3: TGTGCCAGCTCCCGGAACAGCGGGTCCGGGGAGCTGTTTTTT. It specifies CASSRNSGSGELFF.

This clonotype was picked up a small number of times. The chain carries TRBV19 and TRBJ2-1; 9 nucleotides match TRBD2. Germline CDR1 is LNHDA and CDR2 is SQIVND (reference sequence). The CDR3 length is 15 residues. V dropped 4 bases and J dropped 8; count of bases not matched to a gene: 9. The CDR3 nucleotides are TGTGCCAGTAGTAATTCCGGGACTAGCATTTATGAGCAGTTCTTC. As protein: CASSNSGTSIYEQFF.

This clonotype has ten or more counts. A much larger clone sits a single nucleotide away, making a read error possible. This chain uses TRBV13 with TRBJ2-1; D is unresolved. V gave up 1 base and J gave up 8 bases, with 3 bases separating them. The CDR3 is 11 residues long. The germline gives CDR1 PRHDT, CDR2 FYEKMQ (reference sequence). CDR3 sequence: CASSLDDEQFF. The CDR3 nucleotides are TGTGCCAGCAGCTTAGATGATGAGCAGTTCTTC.

By its share, this clonotype is medium-sized. This chain links TRBV5-6 with TRBJ1-1; TRBD1 matches 8 bases. The J segment lost 1 base and the V segment lost 3 bases, leaving 5 bases of the junction unmatched. The CDR3 extends over 15 amino acids. Germline lookup yields CDR1 SGHDT and CDR2 YYEEEE. CDR3 amino acids: CASSSLDRGNTEAFF. CDR3 DNA: TGTGCCAGCAGCTCCCTAGACAGGGGGAACACTGAAGCTTTCTTT.

Notes on this clonotype: Without the conserved terminal phenylalanine or tryptophan, this CDR3 likely stems from a read error. The chain recombines TRBV5-1 with TRBJ1-2; 11 positions match TRBD1. The CDR3 contains 14 residues. Per the germline V gene, CDR1 is SGHRS and CDR2 is YFSETQ. In DNA, the CDR3 is TGTGCTAGCAGCCCTTGGACAGGGGGCGATGGCTACACCTCC. This gives the protein CASSPWTGGDGYTS.

The table lists this clonotype with a count of one. The chain uses TRBV28 and TRBJ1-5; the D gene is possibly TRBD1 (5 bases). This CDR3 is 16 amino acids long. CDR1 is MDHEN, CDR2 SYDVKM, per germline. V was cut by 4 bases and J by 3 bases, with 16 bases left in between. CDR3 DNA sequence: TGTGCCAGCAGTTCAGGCGCAAGGGGATTCAATCAGCCCCAGCATTTT. Amino acid sequence: CASSSGARGFNQPQHF.

As concerns this clonotype: The CDR3 carries no conserved terminal phenylalanine or tryptophan, so it likely arises from a read error. V gene TRBV28 combines with J gene TRBJ2-5, with TRBD2 identical over 10 bases. The CDR3 is made up of 14 amino acids. Per germline, CDR1 MDHEN and CDR2 SYDVKM. Losses at the gene ends were 6 bases for V and 7 bases for J; bases not matched to a gene: 8. The CDR3 nucleotides are TGTGCCAGCAGCTCGACTAGCGGGTTTGCGACCCAGTACTCC. This gives the protein CASSSTSGFATQYS.

This clonotype was counted many times. For the CDR3, the DNA is TGCAGTGCTAGGGATTTTAGGCATGAGCAGTTCTTC. Protein sequence: CSARDFRHEQFF. The chain joins TRBV20-1 to TRBJ2-1; no clear D gene. Germline CDR1 reads DFQATT; CDR2 reads SNEGSKA (reference sequence). V dropped 3 bases and J dropped 8 bases, with 11 bases sitting between them. The CDR3 runs 12 residues.

This clonotype was seen ten or more times. J is TRBJ1-1 and V is TRBV28; 7 bases agree with TRBD1. Germline V gene sequence: CDR1 MDHEN, CDR2 SYDVKM. The V segment lost 7 bases and the J segment 1 base; nucleotides outside the gene matches: 6. The CDR3 totals 14 residues. CDR3 sequence: CASTGGQPNTEAFF. The CDR3 DNA sequence: TGTGCCAGCACCGGGGGACAGCCGAACACTGAAGCTTTCTTT.